This entry lists 23 T cell receptor beta chains sequenced from one sample in a study of shared clonotypes between healthy human individuals. Clones were sequenced by immunoSEQ multiplex PCR, and TCRdb holds only the in-frame ones, with some missing. The repertoire holds 1.5 million to 1.9 million clones, with roughly 98% as singletons. The sample was naive CD4+ T cells sorted from blood. Indicated subset: CD45RA+ positively selected. The origin of the receptors is a man aged 30 to 39 in good health.

V gene TRBV5-1 combines with J gene TRBJ2-1, with D tentatively TRBD2 (5 bases). Trimming shortened V by 3 bases and J by 3 bases, and 13 bases separated the two germline ends. The CDR3 spans 15 residues. CDR1 is SGHRS and CDR2 is YFSETQ in the germline V gene. CDR3 in DNA: TGCGCCAGCAGCTCTGGTGGGAGTCTCTACAATGAGCAGTTCTTC. It translates to CASSSGGSLYNEQFF.

The chain has TRBV20-1 and TRBJ2-2, with a tentative D call TRBD1 (5 bases). V lost 7 bases to trimming and J lost 4 bases, with 7 bases between them. Germline-derived CDR1 and CDR2 are DFQATT and SNEGSKA (reference sequence). This CDR3 contains 11 residues. The CDR3 here is CSVDSTGELFF. CDR3 bases: TGCAGTGTCGACAGCACCGGGGAGCTGTTTTTT.

The chain recombines TRBV28 with TRBJ1-2; D is unresolved. Germline CDR1 and CDR2: MDHEN and SYDVKM. The length of the CDR3 is 12 residues. Between the trimmed V and J ends, which lost 6 bases and 4 bases, there was a span of 9 bases. Here the CDR3 reads CASSPPSYGYTF. CDR3 coding DNA: TGTGCCAGCAGCCCCCCGAGCTATGGCTACACCTTC.

This chain connects TRBV25-1 to TRBJ1-2, with D uncertain. CDR3 length: 11 amino acids. Between the trimmed V and J ends, which lost 6 bases and 8 bases, there was a span of 10 bases. The germline CDR1 and CDR2 sequences are MGHDK and SYGVNS. CDR3 sequence (DNA): TGTGCCAGCAGGAAGACGGAGGGCTACACCTTC. It encodes CASRKTEGYTF.

V usage is TRBV5-1 and J usage is TRBJ2-3; D may be TRBD1 (6 bases). The V gene lost 3 bases and the J gene lost 1 base, with 12 bases spanning the gap. Germline loops: CDR1 SGHRS, CDR2 YFSETQ. The CDR3 runs 15 residues. CDR3 sequence reads: CASSSQGMGTDTQYF. CDR3 coding DNA: TGCGCCAGCAGCTCCCAGGGGATGGGCACAGATACGCAGTATTTT.

The rearrangement joins TRBV5-1 to TRBJ2-2; D possibly uses TRBD1 or TRBD2 (5 bases each). Germline CDR1 reads SGHRS; CDR2 reads YFSETQ. This CDR3 has 15 residues. Trimming pared 3 bases from V and 1 base from J, leaving 10 bases between. The CDR3, as DNA: TGCGCCAGCAGCTGGCCGGGACGGAACACCGGGGAGCTGTTTTTT. It codes for CASSWPGRNTGELFF.

V usage is TRBV30 and J usage is TRBJ1-1; D is perhaps TRBD1 (6 bases). The germline CDR1 and CDR2 sequences are GTSNPN and SVGIG (reference sequence). V was shortened by 3 bases and J by 7 bases, with 9 bases between the two germline ends. This CDR3 spans 11 amino acids. The CDR3 reads CAWRRGSEAFF. The CDR3 DNA sequence: TGTGCCTGGAGGAGGGGGAGTGAAGCTTTCTTT.

This chain uses TRBV7-8 with TRBJ2-1; 7 positions agree with TRBD2. V lost 0 bases and J lost 6; bases outside the gene matches: 5. The CDR3 spans 15 residues. Germline V gene sequence: CDR1 SGHVS, CDR2 FQNEAQ. The CDR3 coding sequence is TGTGCCAGCAGCTTAGCGGCGGGAGTGGGCAATGAGCAGTTCTTC. This sequence encodes CASSLAAGVGNEQFF.

This chain joins TRBV9 and TRBJ2-7; 11 nucleotides match TRBD2. Germline assignment: CDR1 SGDLS and CDR2 YYNGEE. V shed 0 bases and J 4 bases; nucleotides not matched to a gene: 3. CDR3 length equals 15 residues. CDR3 DNA: TGTGCCAGCAGCGTAGAGGGACTAGCGGCATACGAGCAGTACTTC. Its protein is CASSVEGLAAYEQYF.

The chain has TRBV7-2 and TRBJ1-2; D unclear. This CDR3 spans 16 amino acids. Trimming took off 4 bases at V and 7 bases at J, with 22 bases between the two ends. Germline loops: CDR1 SGHTA, CDR2 FQGNSA. The chain's CDR3 is CASSSRWGDPGGGYTF. CDR3 nucleotides: TGTGCCAGCAGCTCACGGTGGGGTGATCCTGGTGGTGGCTACACCTTC.

The V gene is TRBV6-5, the J gene TRBJ1-4; possibly TRBD1 for D (5 bases). Germline lookup yields CDR1 MNHEY and CDR2 SVGAGI. This CDR3 has 13 residues. Trimming shortened V by 5 bases and J by 7 bases, and 11 bases separated the two germline ends. DNA of the CDR3: TGTGCCAGCAGTCCCGGGACCGTTGAAAAACTGTTTTTT. Amino acid sequence: CASSPGTVEKLFF.

This chain connects TRBV7-3 to TRBJ2-7; D is perhaps TRBD2 (6 bases). This CDR3 spans 14 amino acids. Between the trimmed V and J ends, which lost 0 bases and 3 bases, there was a span of 9 bases. CDR1 SGHTA and CDR2 FQGTGA come from the germline V gene. This CDR3 reads CASSLTSGVYEQYF. The CDR3 coding sequence is TGTGCCAGCAGCTTAACGTCGGGGGTCTACGAGCAGTACTTC.

The V gene is TRBV7-3, the J gene TRBJ2-1; TRBD1 matches 9 bases. Trimming took 4 bases from V and 6 from J; bases not matched to a gene: 13. Germline V gene sequence: CDR1 SGHTA, CDR2 FQGTGA. This CDR3 contains 17 residues. The CDR3 nucleotides read TGTGCCAGCAGCTCCTCTTTTACAGGGGGCGCGTCCAATGAGCAGTTCTTC. Translation: CASSSSFTGGASNEQFF.

The chain recombines TRBV10-2 with TRBJ2-7; 7 bases match TRBD1. This CDR3 spans 11 amino acids. Germline-derived CDR1 and CDR2 are WSHSY and SAAADI. V dropped 6 bases and J dropped 13; count of bases not matched to a gene: 9. As DNA, the CDR3 is TGCGCCAGCAGGGACCGGGACAGACCTTACTTC. It codes for CASRDRDRPYF.

This clone was detected once. V gene TRBV21-1 combines with J gene TRBJ2-2; the D call TRBD2 from the table was never checked on the DNA. TRBV21-1 is a pseudogene. This CDR3 is 14 amino acids long. CDR3 amino acids: CASHRPGDLGELFF. The DNA for the CDR3 is TGTGCCAGCCACCGTCCGGGAGATCTGGGGGAGCTGTTTTTT.

The chain has TRBV4-2 and TRBJ2-5; D uncertain. The CDR3 sequence is 16 residues long. The germline V gene has CDR1 LGHNA and CDR2 YNFKEQ. Trimming left V 0 bases short and J 5 bases short, with 16 bases between. The CDR3 sequence is CASSQDVSSLGETQYF. DNA for the CDR3: TGTGCCAGCAGCCAAGACGTCAGTAGTCTAGGGGAGACCCAGTACTTC.

Points on this clone: Other DNA sequences within the sample encode an identical CDR3. The V call is TRBV28, the J call TRBJ2-3; 7 bases match TRBD2. The germline CDR1 and CDR2 sequences are MDHEN and SYDVKM. This CDR3 has 15 residues. The V segment lost 4 bases and the J segment 0 bases; nucleotides outside the gene matches: 4. In nucleotides, the CDR3 is TGTGCCAGCAGTTCGCCTAGCGGTAGCACAGATACGCAGTATTTT. Amino acid sequence: CASSSPSGSTDTQYF.

The J gene is TRBJ2-3, the V gene TRBV6-5; 7 bases align to TRBD1. V was pared by 0 bases and J by 0 bases, with 3 bases of the junction left unmatched. This CDR3 is 16 amino acids long. Germline-derived CDR1 and CDR2 are MNHEY and SVGAGI. CDR3 bases: TGTGCCAGCAGTTACTCAAGACAGGGAAGCACAGATACGCAGTATTTT. This encodes CASSYSRQGSTDTQYF.

About this clone: At one of its ends the junction is not consistent with the germline gene, which may arise from a read error. The CDR3 loop is CAWSESFVGRLSF. The DNA for the CDR3 is TGTGCCTGGAGTGAGAGTTTCGTGGGGCGCCTCTCCTTC. V usage is TRBV30 and J usage is TRBJ1-2; D is perhaps TRBD1 (5 bases). The CDR3 is 13 amino acids. Germline lookup yields CDR1 GTSNPN and CDR2 SVGIG (reference sequence). Together with reference TRBV30 and TRBJ1-2, the CDR3 gives the full variable domain: SQTIHQWPATLVQPVGSPLSLECTVEGTSNPNLYWYRQAAGRGLQLLFYSVGIGQISSEVPQNLSASRPQDRQFILSSKKLLLSDSGFYLCAWSESFVGRLSFGSGTRLTVV.

The chain links TRBV6-1 to TRBJ2-7; D uncertain. Trimming left V 0 bases short and J 4 bases short, with 7 bases between. Per the germline V gene, CDR1 is MNHNS and CDR2 is SASEGT. CDR3 length: 13 residues. CDR3 in amino acids: CASSEANYYEQYF. The CDR3 nucleotides are TGTGCCAGCAGTGAAGCAAATTATTACGAGCAGTACTTC.

The chain recombines TRBV13 with TRBJ1-3; no clear D gene. Germline V CDR1 and CDR2: PRHDT, FYEKMQ (reference sequence). The CDR3 length is 15 residues. Deletions cut 0 bases from V and 0 bases from J, with 6 bases between. CDR3 in DNA: TGTGCCAGCAGCTTAGGCCGGAACTCTGGAAACACCATATATTTT. Encoded protein: CASSLGRNSGNTIYF. Drawing the rest from reference TRBV13 and TRBJ1-3, the complete variable domain is AAGVIQSPRHLIKEKRETATLKCYPIPRHDTVYWYQQGPGQDPQFLISFYEKMQSDKGSIPDRFSAQQFSDYHSELNMSSLELGDSALYFCASSLGRNSGNTIYFGEGSWLTVV.

The CDR3 nucleotides are TGTGCCAGCAGCTTAGCCGGGACAGCCCTTCCCGGGGAGCTGTTTTTT. It encodes CASSLAGTALPGELFF. The chain uses TRBV11-2 and TRBJ2-2; TRBD1 matches at 7 bases. The CDR3 totals 16 residues. Germline V gene sequence: CDR1 SGHAT, CDR2 FQNNGV. The V gene end was trimmed by 1 base and the J gene end by 6 bases; junction bases not matched to a gene: 8.

This chain connects TRBV11-3 to TRBJ2-1; D uncertain. The CDR3 is 14 residues long. The germline V gene encodes CDR1 SGHNT and CDR2 YENEEA. The V end lost 5 bases, the J end lost 3 bases, and 11 bases lay between the germline ends. CDR3 nucleotide sequence: TGTGCCAGCAGCGCTGGCCGCTACTACAATGAGCAGTTCTTC. This encodes CASSAGRYYNEQFF.